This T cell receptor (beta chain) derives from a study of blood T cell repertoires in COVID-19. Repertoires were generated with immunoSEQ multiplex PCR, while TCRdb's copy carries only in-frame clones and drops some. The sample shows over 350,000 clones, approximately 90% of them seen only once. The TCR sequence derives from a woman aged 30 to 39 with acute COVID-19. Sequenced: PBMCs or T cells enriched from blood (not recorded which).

As DNA, the CDR3 is TGTGCCAGCAGTTCGGACAGCCGGGGTGGAAACACCATATATTTT. It translates to CASSSDSRGGNTIYF. V is TRBV6-5 and J is TRBJ1-3, with D possibly TRBD1 on 6 matching bases. V was trimmed by 4 bases and J by 3 bases, leaving 13 bases between them. This CDR3 has 15 amino acids. CDR1 and CDR2 (germline): MNHEY, SVGAGI.